The 22 T cell receptor beta chains below come from one sample, sequenced in a study of CD8+ T cells in alopecia areata (dated by TCRdb to the late 2010s). The treatment or condition label here, explained by the study, means: oral pan-JAK inhibitor, 5-10 mg twice daily. The library relied on the immunoSEQ multiplex PCR assay. RNA was extracted from all samples and reverse transcribed into cDNA as template for TCR sequencing. TCRdb obtained this table from immuneACCESS and retained in-frame rearrangements with V and J assigned. These tables miss some clones; where compared with another copy, unresolved V genes account for less than half of the shortfall, and the remainder is unexplained. In all, the sample holds some 150,000 clones, and 58% of those were seen once. Approximately 16% of the sample is in the top ten clones. Specimen: CD4+ T cells sorted from blood, collected at approximately week 56, from a patient treated with tofacitinib. The receptors originated from a human donor with alopecia areata.

This sequence joins TRBV10-2 and TRBJ1-1; no reliable D call. The CDR3 runs 15 residues. CDR1 and CDR2 from the germline V gene are WSHSY and SAAADI. Trimming shortened V by 5 bases and J by 0 bases, and 13 bases separated the two germline ends. CDR3 residues: CASSFPPDMNTEAFF. In DNA, the CDR3 is TGCGCCAGCAGTTTCCCTCCAGACATGAACACTGAAGCTTTCTTT.

Notes on this clone: The sample carries other DNA sequences with the same CDR3. The chain links TRBV29-1 to TRBJ2-7; D ambiguous. Germline CDR1 and CDR2: SQVTM and ANQGSEA. Between the trimmed V and J ends, which lost 4 bases and 2 bases, there was a span of 9 bases. This CDR3 has 12 residues. CDR3 amino acids: CSVGGRAYEQYF. The DNA of the CDR3 is TGCAGCGTTGGGGGTCGAGCCTACGAGCAGTACTTC.

This clone was seen a handful of times. This chain connects TRBV29-1 to TRBJ2-1, with TRBD1 identical over 7 bases. The trim removed 8 bases at V and 4 bases at J, leaving 5 bases unmatched. Germline CDR1 and CDR2: SQVTM and ANQGSEA. This CDR3 has 12 amino acids. The CDR3 bases are TGCAGCCACGGGACAGTATACAATGAGCAGTTCTTC. Its translation is CSHGTVYNEQFF.

The V gene is TRBV4-2, the J gene TRBJ2-2, with D maybe TRBD1 (5 bases). CDR1 and CDR2 (germline): LGHNA, YNFKEQ. CDR3 size: 17 residues. V was shortened by 3 bases and J by 4 bases, with 18 bases between the two germline ends. The CDR3 bases are TGTGCCAGCAGCCAGGCTTTCTTACAGGTCCCCACCGGGGAGCTGTTTTTT. It yields the protein CASSQAFLQVPTGELFF.

This clone turned up a few times. The chain uses TRBV2 and TRBJ2-3; the match to TRBD2 covers 8 bases. Losses at the gene ends were 7 bases for V and 0 bases for J; bases not matched to a gene: 6. The CDR3 has 15 amino acids. Per the germline V gene, CDR1 is SNHLY and CDR2 is FYNNEI. Written as DNA, the CDR3 is TGTGCCAGCAAAGTAGCGGGGAGCAGCACAGATACGCAGTATTTT. The encoded protein is CASKVAGSSTDTQYF.

The rearrangement uses TRBV4-1 and TRBJ2-1; TRBD2 matches 8 bases. CDR1 is MGHRA, CDR2 YSYEKL, per germline. Losses at the gene ends were 4 bases for V and 0 bases for J; bases not matched to a gene: 2. CDR3 length equals 15 residues. The CDR3 DNA reads as TGCGCCAGCAGCCGGAGCGGGAGCTCCTACAATGAGCAGTTCTTC. This encodes CASSRSGSSYNEQFF.

This sequence joins TRBV5-1 and TRBJ2-1; D unresolved. Germline CDR1 reads SGHRS; CDR2 reads YFSETQ. Trimming left V 4 bases short and J 8 bases short, with 10 bases between. There are 12 residues in the CDR3. CDR3 sequence reads: CASSPSVDEQFF. The CDR3 region has the DNA TGCGCCAGCAGCCCCTCCGTGGATGAGCAGTTCTTC. The whole variable domain, filled in from reference TRBV5-1 and TRBJ2-1, reads KAGVTQTPRYLIKTRGQQVTLSCSPISGHRSVSWYQQTPGQGLQFLFEYFSETQRNKGNFPGRFSGRQFSNSRSEMNVSTLELGDSALYLCASSPSVDEQFFGPGTRLTVL.

This clone was detected a few times. This CDR3 is CASSEEGDYGYTF. CDR3 DNA sequence: TGTGCCAGCAGTGAAGAGGGGGACTATGGCTACACCTTC. This sequence joins TRBV2 and TRBJ1-2; a possible D gene is TRBD1 (6 bases). Trimming took 1 base from V and 3 from J, leaving 6 bases between them. Germline V gene lookup returns CDR1 SNHLY and CDR2 FYNNEI. The CDR3 spans 13 residues.

The chain recombines TRBV5-1 with TRBJ1-2; TRBD1 matches at 8 bases. CDR1 SGHRS and CDR2 YFSETQ come from the germline V gene. J was trimmed by 3 bases and V by 3 bases; bases with no gene match: 10. CDR3 size: 16 residues. The CDR3, as DNA: TGCGCCAGCAGCTCGAATCCGGGACAGGTATACTATGGCTACACCTTC. Translated, it gives CASSSNPGQVYYGYTF.

The chain recombines TRBV7-8 with TRBJ2-4, with D maybe TRBD1 (6 bases). CDR1 is SGHVS and CDR2 is FQNEAQ in the germline V gene. There are 16 residues in the CDR3. Trimming stripped 5 bases from V and 1 base from J, with 15 bases between. The CDR3 DNA reads as TGTGCCAGCAGCCTCCGGCGAACAGGGGCCAAAAACATTCAGTACTTC. It specifies CASSLRRTGAKNIQYF.

The chain is built from TRBV30 and TRBJ2-1; 11 bases align to TRBD1. The CDR3 sequence is 14 residues long. V was pared by 3 bases and J by 8 bases, with 6 bases of the junction left unmatched. The germline CDR1 and CDR2 sequences are GTSNPN and SVGIG (reference sequence). CDR3 bases: TGTGCCTGGAGGACGGACAGGGGGCGAGATGAGCAGTTCTTC. It encodes CAWRTDRGRDEQFF.

This sequence joins TRBV7-9 and TRBJ2-2; D remains unclear. The germline CDR1 and CDR2 sequences are SEHNR and FQNEAQ (reference sequence). Trimming pared 3 bases from V and 7 bases from J, leaving 6 bases between. There are 12 residues in the CDR3. Here the CDR3 DNA reads TGTGCCAGCAGCTTGTTTGTCGGGGAGCTGTTTTTT. Translated: CASSLFVGELFF.

V usage is TRBV5-1 and J usage is TRBJ2-1; the D is unclear. V lost 7 bases and J 2 bases, leaving 10 bases between the germline ends. Germline assignment: CDR1 SGHRS and CDR2 YFSETQ. There are 13 residues in the CDR3. The CDR3 DNA reads as TGCGCCAGCTTTGGTAGGCCCTACAATGAGCAGTTCTTC. The encoded protein is CASFGRPYNEQFF.

This clone turned up a few times. The chain combines TRBV7-2 with TRBJ2-3, with D unclear. Trimming removed 1 base at V and 1 base at J, with 6 bases between. CDR1 SGHTA and CDR2 FQGNSA come from the germline V gene. The CDR3 loop spans 14 amino acids. The DNA of the CDR3 is TGTGCCAGCAGCTTAGATCAGGGCACAGATACGCAGTATTTT. Encoded protein: CASSLDQGTDTQYF.

This clone was counted between two and nine times. The chain uses TRBV30 and TRBJ1-1; D uncertain. V was clipped by 1 base and J by 7 bases, with 25 bases between them. The CDR3 is 17 amino acids. Germline CDR1 reads GTSNPN; CDR2 reads SVGIG (reference sequence). The CDR3 nucleotides read TGTGCCTGGAGTGCAACTATCCACACGCGGGTTTCAAATGAAGCTTTCTTT. This translates into CAWSATIHTRVSNEAFF.

This chain links TRBV14 with TRBJ2-3, with 8 bases fitting TRBD2. Germline CDR1 is SGHDN and CDR2 is FVKESK. The ends lost 0 bases at V and 4 bases at J; junction bases unmatched: 9. The CDR3 loop spans 17 amino acids. Written as DNA, the CDR3 is TGTGCCAGCAGCCAAGACTACGGGGGGGCCGGGGCAGATACGCAGTATTTT. Encoded protein: CASSQDYGGAGADTQYF.

The chain joins TRBV10-3 to TRBJ2-6, with D unclear. The V end lost 0 bases, the J end lost 3 bases, and 6 bases lay between the germline ends. Germline V gives CDR1 ENHRY, CDR2 SYGVKD. The CDR3 runs to 15 residues. CDR3 loop: CAISESLGGANVLTF. In nucleotides, the CDR3 is TGTGCCATCAGTGAGTCCCTGGGTGGGGCCAACGTCCTGACTTTC.

This clone came up a few times. The V gene is TRBV30, the J gene TRBJ2-7; D is uncertain. V was cut by 4 bases and J by 8 bases, with 21 bases left in between. The CDR3 is 14 residues long. Germline CDR1 reads GTSNPN; CDR2 reads SVGIG (reference sequence). CDR3 sequence reads: CAWTPGHSPVQQYF. CDR3 nucleotides: TGTGCCTGGACGCCCGGCCACTCCCCGGTGCAGCAGTACTTC.

V usage is TRBV23-1 and J usage is TRBJ2-6; D gene unclear. TRBV23-1 is an open reading frame whose function is uncertain. Trimming cost V 1 base and J 2 bases, with 6 bases left between them. This CDR3 is 15 amino acids long. The CDR3 protein is CASSQYGPGANVLTF. The CDR3 bases are TGCGCCAGCAGTCAATACGGCCCTGGGGCCAACGTCCTGACTTTC.

The CDR3 nucleotides are TGTGCCACCAGCAGAGATAGTAGCCGGGGCACGACTGAAGCTTTCTTT. It translates to CATSRDSSRGTTEAFF. The chain combines TRBV15 with TRBJ1-1; possibly TRBD1 for D (5 bases). The ends were cut back, 0 bases at V and 5 bases at J, with 16 bases in the middle. The CDR3 contains 16 residues. Germline V gene sequence: CDR1 LNHNV, CDR2 YYDKDF (reference sequence).

The V call is TRBV12-5, the J call TRBJ1-4; D perhaps matches TRBD1 (5 bases). Germline V gene data show CDR1 as LGHNT and CDR2 as FRNRAP. With 5 bases removed from V and 7 bases from J, the gap between germline ends came to 14 bases. The CDR3 totals 14 residues. The CDR3 DNA sequence: TGTGCTAGTGGTCCCGGGCAGGGTAGTGAAAAACTGTTTTTT. This gives the protein CASGPGQGSEKLFF.

The chain uses TRBV18 and TRBJ1-2; D is undetermined. The CDR3 loop spans 15 amino acids. V was pared by 0 bases and J by 8 bases, with 16 bases between. Germline CDR1 and CDR2: KGHSH and LQKENI. The CDR3 nucleotides read TGTGCCAGCTCACCACCTCTGGCAGAAACTATGGGCTACACCTTC. Protein product: CASSPPLAETMGYTF.